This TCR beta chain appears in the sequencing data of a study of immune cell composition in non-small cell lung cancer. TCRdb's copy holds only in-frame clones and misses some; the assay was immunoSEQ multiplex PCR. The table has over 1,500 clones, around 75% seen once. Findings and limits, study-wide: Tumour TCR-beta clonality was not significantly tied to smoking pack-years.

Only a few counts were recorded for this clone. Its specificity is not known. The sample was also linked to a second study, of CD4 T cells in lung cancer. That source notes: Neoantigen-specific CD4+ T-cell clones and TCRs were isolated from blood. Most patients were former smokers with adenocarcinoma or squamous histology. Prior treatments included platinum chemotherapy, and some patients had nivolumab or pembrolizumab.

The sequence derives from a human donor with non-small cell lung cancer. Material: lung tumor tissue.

The CDR3 DNA follows: TGTGCCAGCAGCTTAATGGAGAGCTCCTACAATGAGCAGTTCTTC. Residues: CASSLMESSYNEQFF. J is TRBJ2-1 and V is TRBV7-9; no firm D call. The germline gives CDR1 SEHNR, CDR2 FQNEAQ (reference sequence). V was clipped by 2 bases and J by 0 bases, with 8 bases between them. The CDR3 covers 15 residues. Filled out from reference TRBV7-9 and TRBJ2-1, the complete variable domain reads DTGVSQNPRHKITKRGQNVTFRCDPISEHNRLYWYRQTLGQGPEFLTYFQNEAQLEKSRLLSDRFSAERPKGSFSTLEIQRTEQGDSAMYLCASSLMESSYNEQFFGPGTRLTVL.